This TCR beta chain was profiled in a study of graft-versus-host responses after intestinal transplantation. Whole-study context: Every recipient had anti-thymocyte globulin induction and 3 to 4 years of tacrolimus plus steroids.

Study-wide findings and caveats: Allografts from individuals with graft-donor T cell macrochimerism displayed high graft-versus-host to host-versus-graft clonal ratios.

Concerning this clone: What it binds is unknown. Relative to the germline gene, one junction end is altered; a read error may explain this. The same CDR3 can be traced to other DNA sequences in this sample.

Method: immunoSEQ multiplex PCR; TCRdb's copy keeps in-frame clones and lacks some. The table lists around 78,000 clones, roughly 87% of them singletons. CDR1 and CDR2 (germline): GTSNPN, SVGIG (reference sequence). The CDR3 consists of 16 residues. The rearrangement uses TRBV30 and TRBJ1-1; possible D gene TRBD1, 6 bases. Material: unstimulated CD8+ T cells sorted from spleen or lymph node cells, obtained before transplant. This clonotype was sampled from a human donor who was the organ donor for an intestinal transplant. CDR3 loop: CAWNMGVGTLNTEAFF. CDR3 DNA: TGTGCCTGGAACATGGGCGTAGGGACATTGAACACTGAGGCTTTCTTT.